This T cell receptor beta chain was sequenced in a study of beta chain features in type 1 diabetes. At the level of the study: When patients were set against healthy donors, age, gender and cell yields were similar. Study findings and constraints: More deletions and fewer insertions at VDJ junctions were found in patients with type 1 diabetes.

As every portion of the isolated RNA was reverse transcribed, the sequencing read expressed TCRB transcripts. Profiled with immunoSEQ multiplex PCR; TCRdb holds only in-frame clones, not every one. The sample has some 400,000 clones; less than 15% are singletons. About this clone itself: Its antigen is not known.

Germline V gene lookup returns CDR1 SGHTA and CDR2 FQGNSA. The CDR3 covers 13 residues. V gave up 4 bases and J gave up 1 base, with 7 bases separating them. Sequences were obtained from naive CD4+ T cells from blood. The TCR originated in a woman in her late teens or twenties in good health. This sequence joins TRBV7-2 and TRBJ1-1; D unclear. DNA of the CDR3: TGTGCCAGCAGCTCAACAGAGAACACTGAAGCTTTCTTT. Its protein product is CASSSTENTEAFF.